This note documents a single T cell receptor beta chain sequence. This specimen comes from a study of blood T cell repertoires in COVID-19. Overall study: Donors in the United States, Italy and Spain gave samples during acute or convalescent COVID-19.

V lost 1 base and J lost 9; bases outside the gene matches: 6. This CDR3 spans 15 amino acids. Per the germline V gene, CDR1 is LNHDA and CDR2 is SQIVND (reference sequence). As processed by the authors: Reference gene primer amplification yielded estimated nucleated cell counts. Method: immunoSEQ multiplex PCR; TCRdb's copy keeps in-frame clones and lacks some. Clone size and the V and J calls come from that table; the DNA yielded D and trimming. The sample has roughly 12,000 clones; around 90% are singletons. The source of this sequence is a woman aged 65 to 85 with active COVID-19. The gene calls are TRBV19 and TRBJ2-1; 10 nucleotides agree with TRBD2. Sequencing used peripheral blood. CDR3 sequence reads: CASSIVTSGISEQFF. In nucleotides, the CDR3 is TGTGCCAGTAGTATAGTTACTAGCGGGATCAGTGAGCAGTTCTTC. The full variable domain, with the rest looked up from reference TRBV19 and TRBJ2-1, is DGGITQSPKYLFRKEGQNVTLSCEQNLNHDAMYWYRQDPGQGLRLIYYSQIVNDFQKGDIAEGYSVSREKKESFPLTVTSAQKNPTAFYLCASSIVTSGISEQFFGPGTRLTVL.